This T cell receptor beta chain was sequenced during a study of long-term antiretroviral therapy in people with HIV. As concerns this clone: Its antigen is not known.

Study outcomes and limitations: HIV repertoires covered narrower CDR3 length ranges than controls did.

Survey-level immunoSEQ v3.0 assays were run. Repertoires were generated with immunoSEQ multiplex PCR, while TCRdb's copy carries only in-frame clones and drops some. The sample consists of tens of thousands of clones, 88% of them appearing once. The CDR3 runs to 14 residues. The germline gives CDR1 SGHNT, CDR2 YENEEA. Trimming removed 5 bases from V and 5 bases from J; junction bases left unmatched: 7. The input for sequencing was unsorted PBMCs, taken roughly 5 years before starting antiretroviral therapy. This TCR was sampled from a man over 45 with HIV. V is TRBV11-3 and J is TRBJ1-1, with 8 bases identical to TRBD1. The CDR3 reads CASSPGTGRTEAFF. CDR3 sequence (DNA): TGTGCCAGCAGCCCCGGGACAGGTCGGACTGAAGCTTTCTTT.